What follows is one T cell receptor (beta chain) and its context. Its antigen target is currently unknown. The record has no base qualities; no much larger clone is one base away. TCR CDR3 regions were amplified from genomic DNA by multiplex PCR using the deep immunoSEQ assay. Extracted genomic DNA from each cell subset was distributed evenly across all wells of several immunoSEQ 96-well plates, and each plate was treated as a replicate. Each replicate PCR for sorted subsets received about 0.2 ug genomic DNA, equal to about 30,000 T cell genomes. The purified libraries were quantified using a Qubit 3.0 fluorometer, sized with a Bioanalyzer 2100, and then quantified again using the KAPA Library Quantification kit. Every immunoSEQ 96-well plate was sequenced on a dedicated single-read 150-cycle Illumina NextSeq 550 flow cell. As for the authors' bioinformatics: Because only junctional sequences without quality scores were contained in the immunoSEQ output, filtering matching that applied to full-length reads could not be performed. Sequences were annotated with PyIR, a Python wrapper for IgBLAST v1.9, using IMGT germline references to assign V/J genes and CDR3. Any read was removed if the V/J assignment was weak (E-value above 1e-6), the CDR3 was missing, or the read contained stop codons, out-of-frame junctions, or ambiguous translated residues. A V3J clonotype was defined by an identical inferred V gene, J gene, and CDR3 amino acid sequence. The percentage overlap between two repertoires was calculated by dividing the number of shared unique clonotypes by the size of the smaller repertoire. RTK rarefaction, the Chao1 estimator, and Recon v2.1 estimates of unobserved clonotypes were used to assess repertoire richness. Generation probabilities for all TCRbeta clonotypes obtained by the gDNA method from four donors were computed using OLGA. TCRdb re-hosts the immuneACCESS table, in-frame sequences only. Its copies lack some clones; in the studies checked, an unresolved V gene accounts for under half of them, and the cause for the rest is not known. The V and J calls and the clone size are those of that table, but D and trimming were determined from the DNA. In this sample the table shows 2 million to 2.5 million clones, about 92% of which occur a single time. Together, the top ten hold under 0.45% of the sample.

Healthy HIV-negative adults with no recently reported acute infections or vaccinations were included as donors. Every donor was a Caucasian adult residing in Nashville, Tennessee, USA. CD4+ T cells were enriched through magnetic negative selection, after which naive cells were positively selected on CD45RA and the remaining negative fraction served as the memory subset. Blood was collected by leukapheresis, and PBMCs were isolated by Ficoll-Histopaque density gradient centrifugation and then cryopreserved in liquid nitrogen vapor phase. Analytical flow cytometry was used to check the purity and quantity of every magnetically sorted T cell population. Genomic DNA was isolated from every sorted fraction and measured by UV absorbance on a Nanodrop 2000c. This sample was taken from a study of shared clonotypes between healthy human individuals (dated by TCRdb to the early 2020s). Study-wide context: The cohort comprised a couple of women and a few men aged 18 to 49 years. For each donor, CD4 naive and CD4 memory were each given three plates, CD8 naive was given two plates, and CD8 memory was given one plate. To estimate repertoire size and how much clonotypes are shared between individuals, the study performed deep sequencing of blood TCR repertoires from roughly five healthy adults. Different laboratories and diverse techniques were used to prepare libraries and sequence TCR repertoires, to increase sequencing depth and limit assay-specific biases. Per donor, leukapheresis produced somewhere between about 0.9 and 9.5 billion PBMCs.

After removal of 0 bases from V and 7 bases from J, the junction retains 8 bases not matched to a gene. The germline V gene yields SGHTA for CDR1 and FQGNSA for CDR2. From cysteine to phenylalanine, the CDR3 is 16 amino acids long. Here the CDR3 DNA is all that survives: 48 bases in frame from base 1. Points the paper makes about the study in general: Naive subsets generally had larger estimated clonotype richness than memory subsets. Rarefaction of sorted-subset datasets indicated incomplete sequencing despite the large sequencing depth. Based on pairwise subsampling, the degree of clonotype sharing among donors was expected to be affected by sequencing depth. Clonotypes shared by all four sorted-subset donors showed higher generation probabilities than non-shared clonotypes. Sharing across four donors was observed for around 5% of naive CD4, 3.5% of naive CD8, around 2.5% of memory CD4, and 0.4% of memory CD8 clonotypes. Because the study included a small number of donors, the genetic and exposure-history diversity represented was limited. Only blood was sampled, and tissue TCR repertoires likely differ from those in blood.

Sequencing used naive CD4+ T cells from PBMCs. According to the study, the label for this sample's cell subset or site signals: CD45RA+ positively selected. The chain couples TRBV7-2 to TRBJ2-3; TRBD1 lines up with 9 middle nucleotides. The TCR sequence derives from a young man in good health. Some clones in this sample may be carry-over from other donors' samples. The CDR3 sequence is CASSLAGTGYGNTQYF. The nucleotides are TGTGCCAGCAGCTTAGCCGGGACAGGGTATGGAAATACGCAGTATTTT.